Below are 20 T cell receptor beta chains sequenced from a single sample in a study of PD-1 blockade in classical Hodgkin lymphoma. Every single patient, without exception, relapsed after autologous stem cell transplantation, and brentuximab vedotin exposure varied. Data came from immunoSEQ multiplex PCR; TCRdb stores just in-frame clones and leaves some out. The data hold 10,000 to 14,000 clones, with 70% to 85% observed a single time. The sequences come from peripheral blood mononuclear cells (PBMCs), collected before the second cycle of nivolumab. Receptors originate from a human donor with classical Hodgkin lymphoma.

The rearrangement joins TRBV14 to TRBJ2-3; the D is unclear. Germline CDR1 SGHDN, CDR2 FVKESK. The CDR3 is 17 residues long. Trimming shortened V by 0 bases and J by 8 bases, and 21 bases separated the two germline ends. The CDR3, as DNA: TGTGCCAGCAGCCAAGAGGTCCATTCGAGAGGCGGCGTTACGCAGTATTTT. As protein: CASSQEVHSRGGVTQYF.

This clone was counted once. The V gene is TRBV19, the J gene TRBJ1-2; 11 bases align to TRBD1. CDR3 size: 15 residues. V lost 6 bases and J lost 1; bases outside the gene matches: 4. Germline V gene data show CDR1 as LNHDA and CDR2 as SQIVND (reference sequence). Written as DNA, the CDR3 is TGTGCCAGTAGCCGGACAGGGGGCCTTAACTATGGCTACACCTTC. Protein: CASSRTGGLNYGYTF.

This chain links TRBV7-2 with TRBJ1-5; tentatively, D is TRBD1 (5 bases). Germline CDR1 reads SGHTA; CDR2 reads FQGNSA. V gave up 5 bases and J gave up 10 bases, with 15 bases separating them. This CDR3 contains 13 residues. The DNA of the CDR3 is TGTGCCAGCAGCCGTGGCCCTCGGGACCCCCAGCATTTT. It specifies CASSRGPRDPQHF. Filled out from reference TRBV7-2 and TRBJ1-5, the complete variable domain reads GAGVSQSPSNKVTEKGKDVELRCDPISGHTALYWYRQSLGQGLEFLIYFQGNSAPDKSGLPSDRFSAERTGGSVSTLTIQRTQQEDSAVYLCASSRGPRDPQHFGDGTRLSIL.

This clone occurred once. The chain joins TRBV29-1 to TRBJ2-2; D may be TRBD1 (6 bases). The CDR3 loop spans 12 amino acids. The germline V gene encodes CDR1 SQVTM and CDR2 ANQGSEA. CDR3 coding DNA: TGCGGAGGTGAGGGGGACACCGGGGAGCTGTTTTTT. Its translation is CGGEGDTGELFF.

The V gene is TRBV27, the J gene TRBJ2-7, with D perhaps TRBD1 (5 bases). Germline loops: CDR1 MNHEY, CDR2 SMNVEV (reference sequence). Trimming removed 5 bases at V and 5 bases at J, with 19 bases between. CDR3 length: 15 amino acids. CDR3 sequence (DNA): TGTGCCAGCAGTCTCCAGGGTTTTTTCTGGGACGAGCAGTACTTC. Translation: CASSLQGFFWDEQYF.

The rearrangement joins TRBV7-9 to TRBJ2-3; 7 bases line up with TRBD1. CDR1 is SEHNR and CDR2 is FQNEAQ in the germline V gene (reference sequence). With 1 base clipped from V and 14 bases from J, the junction kept 3 bases outside the gene matches. The CDR3 has 11 residues. CDR3 nucleotides: TGTGCCAGCAGCTTAGGACAGGGAGTGTATTTT. It codes for CASSLGQGVYF.

This chain connects TRBV30 to TRBJ2-1; 7 nucleotides line up with TRBD2. The CDR3 totals 16 residues. Trimming at V came to 0 bases and at J to 4 bases, leaving 9 bases not matched to a gene. Germline V gives CDR1 GTSNPN, CDR2 SVGIG (reference sequence). CDR3 region: CAWSVLVLAVYNEQFF. The CDR3 DNA is TGTGCCTGGAGTGTATTGGTTCTAGCGGTATACAATGAGCAGTTCTTC.

The gene calls are TRBV7-2 and TRBJ1-1; TRBD1 matches 8 bases. V shed 5 bases and J 3 bases; nucleotides not matched to a gene: 5. In germline, CDR1 is SGHTA, CDR2 FQGNSA. The CDR3 spans 14 residues. Here the CDR3 DNA reads TGTGCCAGCAGCGCCCACAGGGGGTACACTGAAGCTTTCTTT. Translated, it gives CASSAHRGYTEAFF.

CDR3 residues: CASSLDQMNTEAFF. The CDR3 region has the DNA TGTGCCAGCAGCTTGGACCAGATGAACACTGAAGCTTTCTTT. The V gene is TRBV5-6, the J gene TRBJ1-1; unclear D gene. Germline assignment: CDR1 SGHDT and CDR2 YYEEEE. V was cut by 0 bases and J by 0 bases, with 6 bases left in between. This CDR3 has 14 residues.

This chain uses TRBV28 with TRBJ2-7; 12 bases align to TRBD1. Germline V lookup: CDR1 MDHEN, CDR2 SYDVKM. Unmatched junction bases numbered 6, after V lost 4 bases and J lost 2 bases. This CDR3 contains 16 residues. CDR3 in amino acids: CASSSIRDRGPYEQYF. The DNA for the CDR3 is TGTGCCAGCAGTTCCATCCGGGACAGGGGGCCCTACGAGCAGTACTTC.

The chain combines TRBV6-4 with TRBJ1-1; TRBD1 matches 10 bases. Unmatched junction bases numbered 3, after V lost 2 bases and J lost 9 bases. CDR1 and CDR2 (germline): MRHNA, SNTAGT. CDR3 size: 13 residues. CDR3 sequence reads: CASSDGDRGKAFF. The CDR3 region has the DNA TGTGCCAGCAGTGACGGGGACAGGGGTAAAGCTTTCTTT.

This clone was recorded only once. The V gene is TRBV7-2, the J gene TRBJ1-2; 7 nucleotides match TRBD1. The CDR3 covers 16 residues. Germline trimming cut 1 base from V and 1 base from J; bases unmatched to any gene: 6. Germline CDR1 reads SGHTA; CDR2 reads FQGNSA. The CDR3: CASSLDPTGLNYGYTF. The CDR3 DNA is TGTGCCAGCAGCTTAGACCCGACAGGGCTTAACTATGGCTACACCTTC.

This chain connects TRBV2 to TRBJ2-7; D is unresolved. Germline assignment: CDR1 SNHLY and CDR2 FYNNEI. Trimming removed 4 bases at V and 3 bases at J, with 7 bases between. This CDR3 contains 12 residues. The CDR3 nucleotides read TGTGCCAGCAGTGTAGGCAGCTACGAGCAGTACTTC. It encodes CASSVGSYEQYF. Combining the CDR3 with reference TRBV2 and TRBJ2-7 gives the whole variable domain EPEVTQTPSHQVTQMGQEVILRCVPISNHLYFYWYRQILGQKVEFLVSFYNNEISEKSEIFDDQFSVERPDGSNFTLKIRSTKLEDSAMYFCASSVGSYEQYFGPGTRLTVT.

This chain connects TRBV10-2 to TRBJ2-1, with 13 bases that match TRBD2. With 3 bases clipped from V and 8 bases from J, the junction kept 1 base outside the gene matches. CDR1 is WSHSY and CDR2 is SAAADI in the germline V gene. The CDR3 runs 14 residues. CDR3 sequence reads: CASSELAGGDEQFF. CDR3 nucleotide sequence: TGCGCCAGCAGTGAACTAGCGGGAGGGGATGAGCAGTTCTTC.

The V gene is TRBV27, the J gene TRBJ1-2; D may be TRBD1 (5 bases). Trimming cost V 3 bases and J 0 bases, with 11 bases left between them. The germline V gene has CDR1 MNHEY and CDR2 SMNVEV (reference sequence). The CDR3 contains 15 residues. The CDR3: CASSFGAVPNYGYTF. The CDR3 DNA follows: TGTGCCAGCAGTTTCGGGGCAGTCCCTAACTATGGCTACACCTTC.

The rearrangement joins TRBV27 to TRBJ1-1; D uncertain. The germline V gene encodes CDR1 MNHEY and CDR2 SMNVEV (reference sequence). Trimming removed 5 bases from V and 0 bases from J, with 10 bases in between. The CDR3 sequence is 14 residues long. This chain's CDR3 is CASSRTFLNTEAFF. As DNA, the CDR3 is TGTGCCAGCAGTCGGACCTTCCTGAACACTGAAGCTTTCTTT.

This clone was detected once. The rearrangement joins TRBV7-3 to TRBJ2-7; D gene uncertain. CDR1 SGHTA and CDR2 FQGTGA come from the germline V gene. This CDR3 spans 13 amino acids. Trimming pared 1 base from V and 7 bases from J, leaving 11 bases between. In DNA, the CDR3 is TGTGCCAGCAGCTTAAGGCCCGCTGGTGAGCAGTACTTC. This encodes CASSLRPAGEQYF. Full variable domain (outside the CDR3, taken from reference TRBV7-3 and TRBJ2-7): GAGVSQTPSNKVTEKGKYVELRCDPISGHTALYWYRQSLGQGPEFLIYFQGTGAADDSGLPNDRFFAVRPEGSVSTLKIQRTERGDSAVYLCASSLRPAGEQYFGPGTRLTVT.

The sample holds one count of this clone. This chain joins TRBV5-5 and TRBJ2-1; D is perhaps TRBD2 (6 bases). Germline V gene data show CDR1 as SGHKS and CDR2 as YYEKEE (reference sequence). The CDR3 extends over 14 amino acids. With 4 bases removed from V and 10 bases from J, the gap between germline ends came to 18 bases. Here the CDR3 DNA reads TGTGCCAGCAGCCGGGAGCTAGTACCTTCGGAGCAGTTCTTC. This sequence encodes CASSRELVPSEQFF.

This clone was counted only a few times. The chain carries TRBV29-1 and TRBJ2-1, with TRBD2 matching 9 bases. The J segment lost 4 bases and the V segment lost 4 bases, leaving 5 bases of the junction unmatched. CDR1 and CDR2 (germline): SQVTM, ANQGSEA. This CDR3 contains 14 residues. CDR3 nucleotides: TGCAGCGTTGCTCGACTAGCGGCATACAATGAGCAGTTCTTC. Protein product: CSVARLAAYNEQFF.

The chain carries TRBV5-1 and TRBJ2-7, with D unclear. This CDR3 has 15 amino acids. The germline gives CDR1 SGHRS, CDR2 YFSETQ. Trimming stripped 0 bases from V and 0 bases from J, with 10 bases between. CDR3 nucleotide sequence: TGCGCCAGCAGCTTGGGGGGATCGGGCTCCTACGAGCAGTACTTC. Its translation: CASSLGGSGSYEQYF.